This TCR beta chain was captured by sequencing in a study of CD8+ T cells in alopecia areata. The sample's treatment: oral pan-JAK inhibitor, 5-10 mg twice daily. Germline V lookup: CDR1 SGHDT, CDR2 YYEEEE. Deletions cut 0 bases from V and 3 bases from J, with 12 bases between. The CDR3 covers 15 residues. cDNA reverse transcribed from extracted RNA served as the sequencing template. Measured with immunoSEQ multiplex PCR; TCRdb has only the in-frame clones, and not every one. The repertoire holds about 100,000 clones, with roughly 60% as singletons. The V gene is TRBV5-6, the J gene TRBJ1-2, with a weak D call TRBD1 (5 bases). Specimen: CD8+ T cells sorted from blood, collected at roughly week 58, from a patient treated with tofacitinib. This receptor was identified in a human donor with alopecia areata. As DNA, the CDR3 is TGTGCCAGCAGCTTGGAACGGGAGGGGTACTATGGCTACACCTTC. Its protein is CASSLEREGYYGYTF.